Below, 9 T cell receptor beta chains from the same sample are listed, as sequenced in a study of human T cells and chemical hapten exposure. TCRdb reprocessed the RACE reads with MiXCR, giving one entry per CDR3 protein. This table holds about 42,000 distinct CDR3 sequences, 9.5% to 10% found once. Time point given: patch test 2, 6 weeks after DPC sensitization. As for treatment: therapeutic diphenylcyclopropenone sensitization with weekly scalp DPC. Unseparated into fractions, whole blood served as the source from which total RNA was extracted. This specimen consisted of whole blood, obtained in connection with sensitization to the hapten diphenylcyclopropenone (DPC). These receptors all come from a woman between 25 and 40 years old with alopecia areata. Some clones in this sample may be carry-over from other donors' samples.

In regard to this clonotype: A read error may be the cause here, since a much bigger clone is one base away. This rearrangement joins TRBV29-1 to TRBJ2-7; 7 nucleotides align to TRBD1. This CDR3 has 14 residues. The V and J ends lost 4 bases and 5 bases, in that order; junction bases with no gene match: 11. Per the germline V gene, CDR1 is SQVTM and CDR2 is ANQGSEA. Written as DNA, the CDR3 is TGCAGCGTTGTATGGCCCCAGGGGGTCGACGAGCAGTACTTC. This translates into CSVVWPQGVDEQYF.

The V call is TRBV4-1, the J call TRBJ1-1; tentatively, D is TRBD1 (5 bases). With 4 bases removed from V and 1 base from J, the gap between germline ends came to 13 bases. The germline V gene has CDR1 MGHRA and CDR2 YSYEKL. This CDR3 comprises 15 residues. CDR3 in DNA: TGCGCCAGCAGCCGAGACCGGACACCGAACACTGAAGCTTTCTTT. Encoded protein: CASSRDRTPNTEAFF.

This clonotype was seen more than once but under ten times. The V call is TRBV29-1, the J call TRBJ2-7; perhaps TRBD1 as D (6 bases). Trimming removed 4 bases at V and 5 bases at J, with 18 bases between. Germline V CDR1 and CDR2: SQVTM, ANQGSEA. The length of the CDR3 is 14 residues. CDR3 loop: CSVVFAQGSHEQYF. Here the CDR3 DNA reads TGCAGCGTTGTATTTGCCCAGGGGAGCCACGAGCAGTACTTC.

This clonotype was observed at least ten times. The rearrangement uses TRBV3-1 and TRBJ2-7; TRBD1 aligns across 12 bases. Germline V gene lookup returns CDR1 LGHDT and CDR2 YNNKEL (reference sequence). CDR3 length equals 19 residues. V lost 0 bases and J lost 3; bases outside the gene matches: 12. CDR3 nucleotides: TGTGCCAGCAGCCAAGAGTTCTTGGGACAGGGGGCGCGGGTCTACGAGCAGTACTTC. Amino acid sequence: CASSQEFLGQGARVYEQYF.

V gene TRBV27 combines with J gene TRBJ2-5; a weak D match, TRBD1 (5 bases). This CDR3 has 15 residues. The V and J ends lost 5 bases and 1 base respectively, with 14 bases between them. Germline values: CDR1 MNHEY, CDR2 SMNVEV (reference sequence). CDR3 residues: CASSLPLDSQETQYF. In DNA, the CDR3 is TGTGCCAGCAGTCTACCCCTCGACAGCCAAGAGACCCAGTACTTC.

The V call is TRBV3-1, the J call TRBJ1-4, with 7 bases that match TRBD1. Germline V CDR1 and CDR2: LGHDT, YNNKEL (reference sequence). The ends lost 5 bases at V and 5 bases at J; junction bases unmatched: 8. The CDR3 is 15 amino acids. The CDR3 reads CASSSDRDLNEKLFF. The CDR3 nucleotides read TGTGCCAGCAGCTCCGACAGGGACTTGAATGAAAAACTGTTTTTT. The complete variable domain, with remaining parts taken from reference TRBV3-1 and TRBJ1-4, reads DTAVSQTPKYLVTQMGNDKSIKCEQNLGHDTMYWYKQDSKKFLKIMFSYNNKELIINETVPNRFSPKSPDKAHLNLHINSLELGDSAVYFCASSSDRDLNEKLFFGSGTQLSVL.

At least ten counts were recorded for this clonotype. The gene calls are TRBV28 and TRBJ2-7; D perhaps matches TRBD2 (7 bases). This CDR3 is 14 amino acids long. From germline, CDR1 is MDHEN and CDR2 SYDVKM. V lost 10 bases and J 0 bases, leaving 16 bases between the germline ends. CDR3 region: CAIEGGASSYEQYF. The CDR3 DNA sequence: TGTGCCATCGAGGGGGGGGCCAGCTCCTACGAGCAGTACTTC.

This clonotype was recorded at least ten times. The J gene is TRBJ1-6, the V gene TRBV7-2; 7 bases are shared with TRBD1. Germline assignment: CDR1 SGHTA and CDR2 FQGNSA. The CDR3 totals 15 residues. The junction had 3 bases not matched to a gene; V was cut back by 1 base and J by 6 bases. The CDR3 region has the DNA TGTGCCAGCAGCTTAGGACAGGGAGGTAATTCACCCCTCCACTTT. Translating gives CASSLGQGGNSPLHF. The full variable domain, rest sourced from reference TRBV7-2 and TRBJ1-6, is GAGVSQSPSNKVTEKGKDVELRCDPISGHTALYWYRQSLGQGLEFLIYFQGNSAPDKSGLPSDRFSAERTGGSVSTLTIQRTQQEDSAVYLCASSLGQGGNSPLHFGNGTRLTVT.

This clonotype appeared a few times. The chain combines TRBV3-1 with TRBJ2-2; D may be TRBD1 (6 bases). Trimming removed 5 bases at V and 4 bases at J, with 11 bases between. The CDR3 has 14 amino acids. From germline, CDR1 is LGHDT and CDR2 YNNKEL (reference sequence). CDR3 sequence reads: CASSYTGSTGELFF. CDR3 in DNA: TGTGCCAGCAGCTATACAGGGTCCACCGGGGAGCTGTTTTTT.